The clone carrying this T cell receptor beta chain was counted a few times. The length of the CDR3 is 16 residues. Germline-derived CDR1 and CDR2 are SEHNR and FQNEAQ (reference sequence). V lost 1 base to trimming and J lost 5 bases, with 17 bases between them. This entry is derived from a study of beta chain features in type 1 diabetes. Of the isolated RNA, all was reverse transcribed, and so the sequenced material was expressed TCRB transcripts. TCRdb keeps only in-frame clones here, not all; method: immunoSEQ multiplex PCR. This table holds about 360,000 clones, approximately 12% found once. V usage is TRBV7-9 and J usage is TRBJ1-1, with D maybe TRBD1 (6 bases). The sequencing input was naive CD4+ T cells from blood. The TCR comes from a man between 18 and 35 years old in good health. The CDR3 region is CASSLVGRGGRTEAFF. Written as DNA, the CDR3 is TGTGCCAGCAGCTTAGTAGGGCGCGGGGGGCGGACTGAAGCTTTCTTT.